The 27 T cell receptor beta chains given below trace back to one sample, sequenced in a study of shared clonotypes between healthy human individuals. Measured with immunoSEQ multiplex PCR; TCRdb has only the in-frame clones, and not every one. The profile shows hundreds of thousands of clones, roughly four fifths of them singletons. The sample taken for sequencing was PBMCs. The receptors derive from a woman aged 40 to 50 in good health. Some clones in this sample may be carry-over from other donors' samples.

The sample holds a few counts of this clone. In DNA, the CDR3 is TGCAGCCATAGGGTAGGGAGGGACACTGAAGCTTTCTTT. Translating gives CSHRVGRDTEAFF. The chain is built from TRBV29-1 and TRBJ1-1; the D is unclear. The CDR3 has 13 residues. V was pared by 8 bases and J by 3 bases, with 16 bases between. Germline V gene sequence: CDR1 SQVTM, CDR2 ANQGSEA.

This rearrangement joins TRBV5-5 to TRBJ2-5; possible D gene TRBD2, 5 bases. V was pared by 4 bases and J by 5 bases, with 15 bases between. The CDR3 sequence is 14 residues long. Germline assignment: CDR1 SGHKS and CDR2 YYEKEE (reference sequence). The chain's CDR3 is CASSRPRSGETQYF. In nucleotides, the CDR3 is TGTGCCAGCAGCCGGCCTAGGTCGGGGGAGACCCAGTACTTC.

V is TRBV18 and J is TRBJ1-1; D unclear. Trimming took off 3 bases at V and 0 bases at J, with 8 bases between the two ends. This CDR3 comprises 14 residues. CDR1 and CDR2 from the germline V gene are KGHSH and LQKENI. The CDR3 loop is CASSPARLNTEAFF. In DNA form, the CDR3 reads TGTGCCAGCTCACCCGCAAGGTTGAACACTGAAGCTTTCTTT. The full variable domain, its missing parts supplied by reference TRBV18 and TRBJ1-1, is NAGVMQNPRHLVRRRGQEARLRCSPMKGHSHVYWYRQLPEEGLKFMVYLQKENIIDESGMPKERFSAEFPKEGPSILRIQQVVRGDSAAYFCASSPARLNTEAFFGQGTRLTVV.

As concerns this clone: This may arise from a read error, as a much more abundant clone is one base away. Other DNA sequences in this specimen translate into the identical CDR3. The chain carries TRBV30 and TRBJ2-2; 14 bases line up with TRBD2. The CDR3 totals 15 residues. From germline, CDR1 is GTSNPN and CDR2 SVGIG (reference sequence). This chain's CDR3 is CACPGLAGDTGELFF. The CDR3 nucleotides read TGTGCCTGCCCGGGACTAGCGGGGGACACCGGGGAGCTGTTCTTT.

As regards this clone: In the same sample, other DNA sequences code for this CDR3. The rearrangement joins TRBV28 to TRBJ1-5, with D maybe TRBD1 (6 bases). Germline loops: CDR1 MDHEN, CDR2 SYDVKM. This CDR3 has 16 amino acids. Between the trimmed V and J ends, which lost 3 bases and 5 bases, there was a span of 17 bases. In DNA form, the CDR3 reads TGTGCCAGCAGTTTCCGGCCCGGGACACCAGATCAGCCCCAGCATTTT. Translated, it gives CASSFRPGTPDQPQHF.

The V call is TRBV6-1, the J call TRBJ1-3; D is perhaps TRBD1 (6 bases). CDR3 length equals 14 residues. Germline assignment: CDR1 MNHNS and CDR2 SASEGT. With 5 bases removed from V and 4 bases from J, the gap between germline ends came to 12 bases. This CDR3 is CASSNRASGNTIYF. The CDR3 DNA reads TGTGCCAGCAGTAACAGGGCGTCCGGAAACACCATATATTTT.

The chain is built from TRBV7-3 and TRBJ2-5; 7 bases align to TRBD1. Germline V gene sequence: CDR1 SGHTA, CDR2 FQGTGA. The CDR3 is made up of 15 amino acids. With 1 base clipped from V and 1 base from J, the junction kept 3 bases outside the gene matches. The CDR3 DNA sequence: TGTGCCAGCAGCTTAATGGGACAGAGCCAAGAGACCCAGTACTTC. Translated, it gives CASSLMGQSQETQYF.

The rearrangement joins TRBV30 to TRBJ2-2; 7 nucleotides align to TRBD2. The CDR3 has 15 residues. Germline values: CDR1 GTSNPN, CDR2 SVGIG (reference sequence). V was pared by 3 bases and J by 2 bases, with 6 bases of the junction left unmatched. CDR3 nucleotide sequence: TGTGCCTGGAGGCATCAGCGGGATAACACCGGGGAGCTGTTTTTT. Translation gives CAWRHQRDNTGELFF.

Note on this clone: Sequence at one end of the junction differs from germline and may be a read error. The CDR3 loop reads CASTLVGSGSHEQYF. The CDR3 DNA follows: TGTGCCAGCACCCTGGTGGGTAGCGGCTCCCACGAGCAGTACTTC. V usage is TRBV6-1 and J usage is TRBJ2-7, with D perhaps matching TRBD2 (6 bases). Per the germline V gene, CDR1 is MNHNS and CDR2 is SASEGT. CDR3 length equals 15 residues.

The CDR3 loop is CATSRGLARETQYF. The CDR3 DNA reads as TGTGCCACCAGCAGAGGGCTAGCTAGAGAGACCCAGTACTTC. The V call is TRBV15, the J call TRBJ2-5; possible D gene TRBD2, 5 bases. Trimming shortened V by 1 base and J by 4 bases, and 10 bases separated the two germline ends. The CDR3 is 14 residues long. Germline CDR1 reads LNHNV; CDR2 reads YYDKDF (reference sequence).

The chain is built from TRBV5-1 and TRBJ2-6; D might be TRBD1 (6 bases). Germline V CDR1 and CDR2: SGHRS, YFSETQ. V dropped 4 bases and J dropped 2 bases, with 13 bases sitting between them. The CDR3 is made up of 16 amino acids. The CDR3 loop reads CASSPSGVAGANVLTF. The CDR3 nucleotides are TGCGCCAGCAGCCCATCAGGGGTTGCTGGGGCCAACGTCCTGACTTTC.

The chain couples TRBV6-1 to TRBJ2-2; D not certain. CDR1 is MNHNS and CDR2 is SASEGT in the germline V gene. The length of the CDR3 is 13 residues. The V and J ends lost 3 bases and 7 bases respectively, with 9 bases between them. CDR3 nucleotides: TGTGCCAGCAGTGACGCAGGCCACGGGGAGCTGTTTTTT. It specifies CASSDAGHGELFF.

The rearrangement uses TRBV10-2 and TRBJ2-7; 10 bases agree with TRBD2. Germline V gene data show CDR1 as WSHSY and CDR2 as SAAADI. The V and J ends lost 0 bases and 5 bases, in that order; junction bases with no gene match: 7. The CDR3 contains 16 residues. CDR3 loop: CASSESSSGSTHEQYF. CDR3 sequence (DNA): TGCGCCAGCAGTGAGTCGTCTAGCGGGAGTACCCACGAGCAGTACTTC.

The V gene is TRBV25-1, the J gene TRBJ2-3, with D perhaps TRBD1 or TRBD2 (6 bases each). CDR1 is MGHDK, CDR2 SYGVNS, per germline. Trimming left V 4 bases short and J 2 bases short, with 19 bases between. This CDR3 has 17 residues. This CDR3 is CASSVSVRGEPTDTQYF. The CDR3, as DNA: TGTGCCAGCAGTGTATCCGTAAGGGGGGAGCCCACAGATACGCAGTATTTT.

This clone has a single count. The gene calls are TRBV6-5 and TRBJ2-5; the D gene is possibly TRBD1 (5 bases). The CDR3 contains 15 residues. Trimming cost V 4 bases and J 3 bases, with 15 bases left between them. Germline V gene sequence: CDR1 MNHEY, CDR2 SVGAGI. The CDR3 protein is CASSWGLRTEETQYF. The CDR3 coding sequence is TGTGCCAGCAGTTGGGGCCTCCGGACGGAAGAGACCCAGTACTTC.

Details on this clone: Within the sample, other DNA sequences also encode this same CDR3. The chain recombines TRBV7-8 with TRBJ1-3; the match to TRBD1 covers 8 bases. This CDR3 is 16 amino acids long. V was pared by 5 bases and J by 0 bases, with 6 bases of the junction left unmatched. The germline gives CDR1 SGHVS, CDR2 FQNEAQ. DNA for the CDR3: TGTGCCAGCAGCGTAACAGGGGGAAGCTCTGGAAACACCATATATTTT. This gives the protein CASSVTGGSSGNTIYF.

This chain connects TRBV25-1 to TRBJ1-3, with D possibly being TRBD1 (5 bases). Trimming removed 7 bases at V and 4 bases at J, with 8 bases between. Germline V gives CDR1 MGHDK, CDR2 SYGVNS. The CDR3 runs to 12 residues. The CDR3 DNA is TGTGCCAGCACGACAGCCGGAAACACCATATATTTT. It yields the protein CASTTAGNTIYF.

The rearrangement uses TRBV29-1 and TRBJ2-5, with TRBD2 matching over 7 bases. Germline CDR1 SQVTM, CDR2 ANQGSEA. J was trimmed by 7 bases and V by 4 bases; bases with no gene match: 3. This CDR3 is built from 11 residues. The CDR3 protein is CSVGSSGTQYF. The DNA for the CDR3 is TGCAGCGTTGGTTCTAGCGGGACCCAGTACTTC.

The rearrangement joins TRBV19 to TRBJ1-2; 7 positions match TRBD1. CDR1 LNHDA and CDR2 SQIVND come from the germline V gene (reference sequence). The CDR3 is 14 amino acids. Unmatched junction bases numbered 10, after V lost 8 bases and J lost 4 bases. CDR3 bases: TGTGCCAGTTTAAGACAGGGCATGGGCTATGGCTACACCTTC. The encoded protein is CASLRQGMGYGYTF.

About this clone: A far bigger clonotype differs at one base, so this is likely a read error. Other DNA sequences in the same sample also yield this CDR3. V usage is TRBV27 and J usage is TRBJ2-3; TRBD1 is a possible D gene (5 bases). The V gene lost 5 bases and the J gene lost 5 bases, with 14 bases spanning the gap. The germline gives CDR1 MNHEY, CDR2 SMNVEV (reference sequence). CDR3 length: 14 residues. CDR3 in DNA: TGTGCCAGCAGTCTGACTGGGGCATTAGATACGCAGTATTTT. This sequence encodes CASSLTGALDTQYF.

The genes are TRBV7-9 and TRBJ2-7; tentatively, D is TRBD1 or TRBD2 (5 bases each). CDR3 length: 14 amino acids. V shed 5 bases and J shed 4 bases, with 15 bases lying between them. Germline values: CDR1 SEHNR, CDR2 FQNEAQ (reference sequence). The CDR3 nucleotides are TGTGCCAGCAGCGCCTCCGGGACCCCTTACGAGCAGTACTTC. Encoded protein: CASSASGTPYEQYF.

The genes are TRBV7-9 and TRBJ1-4, with D possibly TRBD1 on 6 matching bases. Germline V gene sequence: CDR1 SEHNR, CDR2 FQNEAQ (reference sequence). Trimming stripped 1 base from V and 7 bases from J, with 13 bases between. The CDR3 is made up of 15 amino acids. The chain's CDR3 is CASSLGVGQSEKLFF. CDR3 DNA: TGTGCCAGCAGCTTAGGAGTCGGACAGAGTGAAAAACTGTTTTTT.

The chain is built from TRBV11-3 and TRBJ2-3; TRBD2 agrees at 9 bases. The germline V gene encodes CDR1 SGHNT and CDR2 YENEEA. Trimming removed 5 bases from V and 6 bases from J; junction bases left unmatched: 12. CDR3 size: 16 residues. The CDR3 sequence is CASSISGSHPLDTQYF. In nucleotides, the CDR3 is TGTGCCAGCAGCATTAGCGGGAGTCATCCTCTGGATACGCAGTATTTT.

This clone was recorded once. The chain couples TRBV13 to TRBJ1-1, with 7 positions matching TRBD1. The CDR3 consists of 14 residues. Per the germline V gene, CDR1 is PRHDT and CDR2 is FYEKMQ (reference sequence). The junction had 9 bases not matched to a gene; V was cut back by 4 bases and J by 7 bases. The CDR3 reads CASSSPGTVGEAFF. The CDR3 DNA follows: TGTGCCAGCAGCTCCCCCGGGACAGTGGGTGAAGCTTTCTTT.

This chain joins TRBV5-4 and TRBJ2-4; D is uncertain. CDR3 length equals 12 residues. V lost 4 bases, J lost 15 bases, and 17 bases lay in between. Germline CDR1 and CDR2: SGHNT and YYREEE (reference sequence). CDR3 region: CASSGPASTRYF. DNA of the CDR3: TGTGCCAGCAGCGGACCCGCCTCTACCCGGTACTTC. Looking up the rest from reference TRBV5-4 and TRBJ2-4 gives the full variable domain: ETGVTQSPTHLIKTRGQQVTLRCSSQSGHNTVSWYQQALGQGPQFIFQYYREEENGRGNFPPRFSGLQFPNYSSELNVNALELDDSALYLCASSGPASTRYFGAGTRLSVL.

The chain has TRBV11-3 and TRBJ2-1; tentatively, D is TRBD2 (5 bases). The germline CDR1 and CDR2 sequences are SGHNT and YENEEA. V gave up 5 bases and J gave up 7 bases, with 15 bases separating them. This CDR3 region has 14 residues. The CDR3 spells CASSPGGSENEQFF. CDR3 DNA sequence: TGTGCCAGCAGCCCCGGCGGTAGCGAGAATGAGCAGTTCTTC.

This clone has a single count. The chain has TRBV30 and TRBJ1-5, with D tentatively TRBD1 (6 bases). V lost 3 bases and J lost 0, with 6 bases in between. Per the germline V gene, CDR1 is GTSNPN and CDR2 is SVGIG (reference sequence). The CDR3 covers 13 residues. The CDR3 nucleotides read TGTGCCTGGAGGGACAGTAGCAATCAGCCCCAGCATTTT. Residues: CAWRDSSNQPQHF. The full variable domain, its missing parts supplied by reference TRBV30 and TRBJ1-5, is SQTIHQWPATLVQPVGSPLSLECTVEGTSNPNLYWYRQAAGRGLQLLFYSVGIGQISSEVPQNLSASRPQDRQFILSSKKLLLSDSGFYLCAWRDSSNQPQHFGDGTRLSIL.